The source of this TCR beta chain is a study of tumor-infiltrating lymphocytes in primary liver carcinoma. Findings and caveats of the study: Roughly 7.5-24% of top clones, and no more, occurred in all five tumor regions.

Synthesis of TCR beta cDNA was carried out from around 500 ng total RNA with a constant-region primer. ARM-PCR was slightly modified, and three nested multiplex PCR rounds with it gave rise to the TCR beta libraries. Rounds one and two of PCR, each of approximately 11 cycles, were primed with TRBV1-TRBV30 forward primers and a C-beta reverse primer. TCRdb redid the calling of the multiplex PCR reads with MiXCR, one entry per CDR3 protein. The profile shows about 78,000 distinct CDR3 sequences, about two thirds of them singletons. From unsorted bulk tissue weighing roughly 17-34 mg, DNA and RNA were co-extracted. The sampling covered five separate regions of each tumor. The CDR3 extends over 15 amino acids. Concerning this clonotype: Its antigen is as yet unknown. The junction shows a germline mismatch at one end, possibly a read error.

The chain has TRBV12-3 or TRBV12-4 and TRBJ2-1, with TRBD2 identical over 12 bases. Sequences were obtained from liver tumor tissue from sampling region 4. Noted subset: tumor region T4, right-lateral pole. The sequence was collected from a woman aged 60-75 years with primary liver carcinoma and hepatitis B virus infection. This CDR3 is CVSSLVGTSGNEQFF. Here the CDR3 DNA reads TGTGTCAGCAGTTTAGTGGGGACTAGCGGGAATGAGCAGTTCTTC.